A selection of T cell receptor beta chains follows, all from one sample in a study of blood T cell repertoires in COVID-19. Data came from immunoSEQ multiplex PCR; TCRdb stores just in-frame clones and leaves some out. The sample lists more than 200,000 clones, approximately 88% occurring once. Sequencing was done on a sample of peripheral blood. These receptors were obtained from a human donor in a cohort sampled during active COVID-19. CDR3s include the opening cysteine and the closing phenylalanine or tryptophan. D genes are given only for firm matches. Some rows have no size entry. The others give once, few or many, or a class for an expanded clone.

abundance,j_gene,d_gene,v_gene,CDR3aa,CDR3nt
-,TRBJ2-7,-,TRBV30,CACFLRRAGEQYF,TGTGCCTGTTTTTTACGCAGGGCGGGGGAGCAGTACTTC
-,TRBJ1-1,TRBD1,TRBV7-9,CASSRTGGAEAFF,TGTGCCAGCAGCCGAACAGGGGGAGCTGAAGCTTTCTTT
-,TRBJ2-3,-,TRBV19,CASSDSGRTYTDTQYF,TGTGCCAGTAGCGATTCAGGGCGCACATACACAGATACGCAGTATTTT
-,TRBJ2-7,TRBD2,TRBV28,CASSLSGRAFYEQYF,TGTGCCAGCAGCTTAAGCGGGAGGGCTTTCTACGAGCAGTACTTC
-,TRBJ2-7,TRBD1,TRBV27,CASSWTGGNYEQYF,TGTGCCAGCAGTTGGACAGGGGGCAACTACGAGCAGTACTTC
-,TRBJ2-3,TRBD2,TRBV10-3,CAIGTSGVGDTQYF,TGTGCCATCGGGACTAGCGGGGTCGGGGATACGCAGTATTTT
-,TRBJ2-7,-,TRBV6-5,CASSYSSGAAYEQYF,TGTGCCAGCAGTTACTCGTCAGGGGCGGCCTACGAGCAGTACTTC
-,TRBJ2-7,TRBD2,TRBV7-9,CASSLEPGGEQYF,TGTGCCAGCAGCTTAGAGCCGGGGGGCGAGCAGTACTTC
-,TRBJ1-2,-,TRBV4-3,CASSQEGASDYGYTF,TGCGCCAGCAGCCAAGAAGGGGCAAGTGACTATGGCTACACCTTC
-,TRBJ2-1,TRBD1,TRBV27,CASSSSTGEADNEQFF,TGTGCCAGCAGTTCGTCGACAGGGGAGGCTGACAATGAGCAGTTCTTC
once,TRBJ1-2,TRBD1,TRBV10-3,CAISGGQGQNYGYTF,TGTGCCATCAGTGGGGGACAGGGGCAAAACTATGGCTACACCTTC
-,TRBJ2-6,-,TRBV6-5,CASSGGSGANVLTF,TGTGCCAGCAGCGGAGGGTCTGGGGCCAACGTCCTGACTTTC
once,TRBJ2-7,-,TRBV6-2/TRBV6-3,CASSQGNEQYF,TGTGCCAGCAGTCAGGGGAACGAGCAGTACTTC
-,TRBJ2-3,-,TRBV6-2/TRBV6-3,CASSPVGGRHTQYF,TGTGCCAGCAGCCCGGTCGGAGGGCGCCACACGCAGTATTTT
-,TRBJ1-4,TRBD1,TRBV30,CAWRTGAGEKLFF,TGTGCCTGGAGGACAGGGGCAGGGGAAAAACTGTTTTTT
-,TRBJ1-2,-,TRBV12-3/TRBV12-4,CASSLGTVPSYTF,TGTGCCAGCAGCTTAGGCACGGTCCCGAGCTACACCTTC
-,TRBJ2-3,TRBD2,TRBV18,CASSASGGSPDTQYF,TGTGCCAGCTCAGCAAGCGGGGGAAGTCCAGATACGCAGTATTTT
-,TRBJ1-1,-,TRBV28,CASYRARGTEAFF,TGTGCCAGTTACAGGGCTCGAGGAACTGAAGCTTTCTTT
-,TRBJ1-4,TRBD1,TRBV6-9,CASSYFSWTGGAGAGGEKLFF,TGTGCCAGCAGTTATTTTTCCTGGACAGGGGGAGCGGGTGCCGGTGGGGAAAAACTGTTTTTT
few,TRBJ1-1,-,TRBV6-5,CASSRTQGNTEAFF,TGTGCCAGCAGCCGAACTCAGGGGAACACTGAAGCTTTCTTT
-,TRBJ1-5,TRBD1,TRBV28,CASSLRQGNQPQHF,TGTGCCAGCAGTTTACGACAGGGGAATCAGCCCCAGCATTTT
-,TRBJ2-7,-,TRBV19,CASSIEGVNEQYF,TGTGCCAGTAGTATCGAAGGGGTAAACGAGCAGTACTTC
once,TRBJ2-5,TRBD1,TRBV5-4,CASSLGTGGSETQYF,TGTGCCAGCAGCTTGGGTACAGGGGGCTCGGAGACCCAGTACTTC
few,TRBJ1-1,-,TRBV18,CASLKELSTEAFF,TGTGCCAGTCTAAAAGAGCTTTCCACTGAAGCTTTCTTT
-,TRBJ2-3,-,TRBV28,CASSVAGPTDTQYF,TGTGCCAGCAGTGTCGCAGGGCCAACGGATACGCAGTATTTT
-,TRBJ2-7,-,TRBV6-5,CASSYEPKSGEQYF,TGTGCCAGCAGTTATGAGCCTAAATCGGGTGAGCAGTACTTC
-,TRBJ2-7,TRBD1,TRBV9,CASSVETGVPYEQYF,TGTGCCAGCAGCGTAGAGACAGGGGTTCCCTACGAGCAGTACTTC
-,TRBJ2-3,TRBD1,TRBV5-1,CASSSRQGGSTDTQYF,TGCGCCAGCAGCTCAAGACAGGGGGGAAGCACAGATACGCAGTATTTT
-,TRBJ1-2,TRBD1,TRBV20-1,CSASPGTANYGYTF,TGCAGTGCTAGTCCCGGGACAGCTAACTATGGCTACACCTTC
few,TRBJ1-5,TRBD1,TRBV5-1,CASSTGTGVQPQHF,TGCGCCAGCAGCACGGGGACAGGGGTCCAGCCCCAGCATTTT
-,TRBJ1-1,-,TRBV5-6,CASSLVSRGPTGMEAFF,TGTGCCAGCAGCTTGGTTTCACGGGGACCAACAGGGATGGAAGCTTTCTTT
-,TRBJ2-7,-,TRBV7-8,CASSGRGGDEQYF,TGTGCCAGCAGCGGTAGGGGCGGAGACGAGCAGTACTTC
few,TRBJ2-1,-,TRBV5-1,CASSLTGGGSTYNEQFF,TGCGCCAGCAGCTTGACGGGGGGCGGGAGTACCTACAATGAGCAGTTCTTC
-,TRBJ2-6,TRBD2,TRBV28,CASRLAGVVSGANVLTF,TGTGCCAGCAGGTTAGCGGGAGTGGTCTCTGGGGCCAACGTCCTGACTTTC
-,TRBJ1-1,TRBD1,TRBV6-5,CASSYDRGVFTEAFF,TGTGCCAGCAGTTACGACAGGGGGGTGTTCACTGAAGCTTTCTTT
-,TRBJ2-5,-,TRBV6-5,CASIPGTYETQYF,TGTGCCAGCATTCCCGGGACTTATGAGACCCAGTACTTC
-,TRBJ1-1,-,TRBV4-3,CASSQVGGNTEAFF,TGCGCCAGCAGCCAAGTCGGGGGGAACACTGAAGCTTTCTTT
-,TRBJ1-4,-,TRBV7-9,CASSRYATNEKLFF,TGTGCCAGCAGCCGCTATGCAACTAATGAAAAACTGTTTTTT
-,TRBJ2-7,-,TRBV30,CAWGRGSGVEQYF,TGTGCCTGGGGCCGGGGAAGTGGTGTCGAGCAGTACTTC
-,TRBJ1-6,-,TRBV7-8,CASSSLRVSGSQNSPLHF,TGTGCCAGCAGCTCATTGCGGGTATCCGGGTCCCAAAATTCACCCCTCCACTTT
-,TRBJ1-1,-,TRBV11-3,CASSPSGGSAEAFF,TGTGCCAGCAGCCCCTCGGGTGGGTCAGCTGAAGCTTTCTTT
-,TRBJ2-1,-,TRBV30,CAWSEIGNEQFF,TGTGCCTGGAGCGAGATTGGCAATGAGCAGTTCTTC
-,TRBJ2-1,-,TRBV5-1,CASRVYEALFYNEQFF,TGCGCCAGCAGGGTCTACGAAGCCCTTTTTTACAATGAGCAGTTCTTC
-,TRBJ1-5,-,TRBV2,CASRDVFLRGNQPQHF,TGTGCCAGCAGGGACGTCTTCTTGCGGGGCAATCAGCCCCAGCATTTT
-,TRBJ2-7,-,TRBV7-9,CASSDGGSSVSEQYF,TGTGCCAGCAGCGATGGGGGCAGCTCGGTTTCCGAGCAGTACTTC
-,TRBJ2-7,TRBD2,TRBV5-4,CASSWTSGSREQYF,TGTGCCAGCAGCTGGACTAGCGGGAGTCGCGAGCAGTACTTC
-,TRBJ1-2,-,TRBV27,CASSARGRYGYTF,TGTGCCAGCAGTGCCCGAGGGAGATATGGCTACACCTTC
-,TRBJ1-1,-,TRBV21-1,CASSTRQGSGAGTEAFF,TGTGCCAGCAGCACTAGACAGGGTTCTGGCGCGGGGACTGAAGCTTTCTTT
-,TRBJ1-5,-,TRBV25-1,CASSANMGQPQHF,TGTGCCAGCAGTGCGAACATGGGCCAGCCCCAGCATTTT
-,TRBJ2-3,-,TRBV5-6,CASSLRAAGDTQYF,TGTGCCAGCAGCTTGAGGGCGGCGGGGGATACGCAGTATTTT
once,TRBJ2-7,TRBD2,TRBV6-2/TRBV6-3,CASSQRRGLNYEQYF,TGTGCCAGCAGCCAAAGGAGGGGACTAAACTACGAGCAGTACTTC
-,TRBJ1-1,-,TRBV7-2,CASSPLGVRNTEAFF,TGTGCCAGCAGCCCCCTCGGGGTACGGAACACTGAAGCTTTCTTT
-,TRBJ1-2,TRBD1,TRBV6-5,CASRRDRGGRGGYTF,TGTGCCAGCAGGAGGGACAGGGGAGGTAGAGGTGGCTACACCTTC
-,TRBJ1-2,TRBD1,TRBV6-2/TRBV6-3,CASSDRGLAYGYTF,TGTGCCAGCAGCGACAGGGGGCTCGCATATGGCTACACCTTC
-,TRBJ1-5,-,TRBV7-2,CASSSRGNQPQHF,TGTGCCAGCAGCAGTCGCGGGAATCAGCCCCAGCATTTT
-,TRBJ2-1,TRBD2,TRBV5-1,CASRKGEPLLAVSSYNEQFF,TGCGCCAGCAGGAAAGGGGAACCTTTACTAGCGGTGAGCTCCTACAATGAGCAGTTCTTC
-,TRBJ1-1,-,TRBV11-2,CASTPLTGGTEAFF,TGTGCCAGCACTCCACTGACAGGCGGCACTGAAGCTTTCTTT
-,TRBJ2-7,TRBD2,TRBV3-1/TRBV3-2,CASSLLAGEKGYEQYF,TGTGCCAGCAGCCTACTAGCGGGAGAGAAGGGATACGAGCAGTACTTC
-,TRBJ2-5,-,TRBV27,CASSLAGKETQYF,TGTGCCAGCAGTTTAGCGGGGAAAGAGACCCAGTACTTC
once,TRBJ1-5,-,TRBV2,CASIQEVAQPQHF,TGTGCCAGCATTCAAGAGGTGGCTCAGCCCCAGCATTTT